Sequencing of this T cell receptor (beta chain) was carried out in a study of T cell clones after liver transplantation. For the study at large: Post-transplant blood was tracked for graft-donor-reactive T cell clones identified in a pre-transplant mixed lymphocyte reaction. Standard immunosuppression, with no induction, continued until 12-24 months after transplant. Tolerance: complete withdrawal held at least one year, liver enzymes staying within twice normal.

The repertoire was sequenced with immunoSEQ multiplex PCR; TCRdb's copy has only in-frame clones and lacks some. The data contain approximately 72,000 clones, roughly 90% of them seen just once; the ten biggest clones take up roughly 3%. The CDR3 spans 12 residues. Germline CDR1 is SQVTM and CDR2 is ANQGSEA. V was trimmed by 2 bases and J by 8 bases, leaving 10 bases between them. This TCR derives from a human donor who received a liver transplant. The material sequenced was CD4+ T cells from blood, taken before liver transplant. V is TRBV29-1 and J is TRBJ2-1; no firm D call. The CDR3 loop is CSVEPLKHEQFF. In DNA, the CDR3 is TGCAGCGTTGAACCCCTCAAACATGAGCAGTTCTTC.